Below, 14 T cell receptor beta chains from the same sample are listed, as sequenced in a study of Graves' ophthalmopathy and Graves' hyperthyroidism. RNA transcripts provided the template for amplifying TCR beta CDR3 regions. Investigators did first-round RT-PCR with HTBI primers, then second-round multiplex PCR. TCRdb recomputed calls from the multiplex PCR reads with MiXCR, one row per CDR3 protein. The table has approximately 460,000 distinct CDR3 sequences, roughly 14% seen once; the top ten hold around 9.8%. The sample was blood. These receptors came from a woman aged 25 to 39 with Graves' ophthalmopathy.

This sequence joins TRBV11-1 and TRBJ2-2, with a weak D call TRBD2 (7 bases). Germline V gene data show CDR1 as SGHAT and CDR2 as FQDESV (reference sequence). The V and J ends lost 9 bases and 3 bases respectively, with 20 bases between them. The CDR3 runs 16 residues. The DNA of the CDR3 is TGTGCCAGTCGATACTACCGGGGGGCTGACACCGGGGAGCTGTTTTTT. This gives the protein CASRYYRGADTGELFF.

This clonotype was observed many times. Written as DNA, the CDR3 is TGTGCCAGCAGTGAAGCGCGGGGACAGCCCCAGCATTTT. Amino acid sequence: CASSEARGQPQHF. The J gene is TRBJ1-5, the V gene TRBV2; no clear D gene. CDR1 and CDR2 from the germline V gene are SNHLY and FYNNEI. This CDR3 has 13 residues. Trimming stripped 0 bases from V and 7 bases from J, with 7 bases between.

This clonotype was counted at least ten times. The V call is TRBV6-5, the J call TRBJ1-1, with D unresolved. CDR1 is MNHEY, CDR2 SVGAGI, per germline. Trimming removed 0 bases from V and 1 base from J, with 9 bases in between. The CDR3 is 15 amino acids. DNA for the CDR3: TGTGCCAGCAGTTACTCGATACAGCAGAACACTGAAGCTTTCTTT. Translating it yields CASSYSIQQNTEAFF.

The chain combines TRBV6-1 with TRBJ1-1, with 8 bases lining up with TRBD1. This CDR3 is built from 16 residues. Germline V gene sequence: CDR1 MNHNS, CDR2 SASEGT. Germline trimming cut 5 bases from V and 1 base from J; bases unmatched to any gene: 9. This chain's CDR3 is CASSRTRRGPNTEAFF. DNA for the CDR3: TGTGCCAGCAGTCGGACCCGCAGGGGGCCGAACACTGAAGCTTTCTTT.

This clonotype was counted between two and nine times. The gene calls are TRBV2 and TRBJ2-2; D is uncertain. The CDR3 spans 14 residues. Germline values: CDR1 SNHLY, CDR2 FYNNEI. V was pared by 8 bases and J by 1 base, with 11 bases between. CDR3 coding DNA: TGTGCCAGCCAAATGACGGAGAACACCGGGGAGCTGTTTTTT. Translated, it gives CASQMTENTGELFF.

This clonotype appeared a few times. CDR3 sequence reads: CASSQEFRNSPLHF. The CDR3 DNA sequence: TGCGCCAGCAGCCAAGAATTCCGTAATTCACCCCTCCACTTT. This chain joins TRBV4-1 and TRBJ1-6; D unclear. V was trimmed by 0 bases and J by 6 bases, leaving 6 bases between them. This CDR3 is 14 amino acids long. Germline CDR1 reads MGHRA; CDR2 reads YSYEKL.

This clonotype was counted many times. The chain has TRBV3-1 and TRBJ2-2, with no clear D. V shed 0 bases and J shed 5 bases, with 7 bases lying between them. Germline loops: CDR1 LGHDT, CDR2 YNNKEL (reference sequence). This CDR3 region has 14 residues. The CDR3 coding sequence is TGTGCCAGCAGCCAAGATATGGTGACCGGGGAGCTGTTTTTT. Encoded protein: CASSQDMVTGELFF. Combining the CDR3 with reference TRBV3-1 and TRBJ2-2 gives the whole variable domain DTAVSQTPKYLVTQMGNDKSIKCEQNLGHDTMYWYKQDSKKFLKIMFSYNNKELIINETVPNRFSPKSPDKAHLNLHINSLELGDSAVYFCASSQDMVTGELFFGEGSRLTVL.

This clonotype was recorded many times. The chain recombines TRBV12-3 or TRBV12-4 with TRBJ2-5; D might be TRBD2 (7 bases). Trimming shortened V by 2 bases and J by 4 bases, and 11 bases separated the two germline ends. CDR3 length equals 14 residues. The CDR3 nucleotides read TGTGCCAGCAGTTTATCCGGGGGGCGAGAGACCCAGTACTTC. Translated, it gives CASSLSGGRETQYF.

J is TRBJ1-2 and V is TRBV20-1; possible D gene TRBD1, 6 bases. The CDR3 loop spans 14 amino acids. Per germline, CDR1 DFQATT and CDR2 SNEGSKA (reference sequence). V dropped 5 bases and J dropped 8 bases, with 21 bases sitting between them. For the CDR3, the DNA is TGCAGTGCTTTCGCCGCAGACAGGTCGGGAGGCTACACCTTC. Its translation is CSAFAADRSGGYTF.

This clonotype has at least ten counts. CDR3 residues: CASSSTGGLETQYF. CDR3 in DNA: TGTGCCAGCAGTTCTACAGGGGGCCTGGAGACCCAGTACTTC. The rearrangement links TRBV12-3 or TRBV12-4 to TRBJ2-5; 9 nucleotides line up with TRBD1. This CDR3 has 14 amino acids. With V trimmed by 4 bases and J by 5 bases, 5 bases remained unmatched.

In regard to this clonotype: At one of its ends the junction is not consistent with the germline gene, which may arise from a read error. The chain has TRBV28 and TRBJ1-2, with 8 bases that match TRBD1. The CDR3 is 13 amino acids. Germline loops: CDR1 MDHEN, CDR2 SYDVKM. The CDR3 DNA is TGTGCCAGCAGTTCTCGGACAGGGTATGTCTACACCTTC. Translation gives CASSSRTGYVYTF.

This clonotype was detected ten times or more. The rearrangement joins TRBV5-6 to TRBJ1-2; 7 bases align to TRBD1. CDR1 and CDR2 from the germline V gene are SGHDT and YYEEEE. Trimming removed 4 bases from V and 1 base from J; junction bases left unmatched: 10. This CDR3 has 16 amino acids. The chain's CDR3 is CASSPWTGDFNYGYTF. DNA for the CDR3: TGTGCCAGCAGCCCCTGGACAGGAGATTTTAACTATGGCTACACCTTC.

The V call is TRBV4-1, the J call TRBJ2-7, with a possible D match to TRBD2 (6 bases). Trimming cost V 6 bases and J 0 bases, with 18 bases left between them. The length of the CDR3 is 16 residues. Germline CDR1 is MGHRA and CDR2 is YSYEKL. The CDR3 DNA is TGCGCCAGCAGTCTCCAAGGTGGGGGGTACTCCTACGAGCAGTACTTC. Amino acid sequence: CASSLQGGGYSYEQYF.

This clonotype was seen at least ten times. V and J are TRBV3-1 and TRBJ1-2, with D uncertain. CDR3 length: 12 amino acids. CDR1 is LGHDT, CDR2 YNNKEL, per germline (reference sequence). With 1 base removed from V and 7 bases from J, the gap between germline ends came to 7 bases. CDR3 sequence (DNA): TGTGCCAGCAGCCAAGGTTCAAGTGGCTACACCTTC. Translated, it gives CASSQGSSGYTF.